The next 29 T cell receptor beta chains were all read from a single sample in a study of blood T cell repertoires in COVID-19. Assay: immunoSEQ multiplex PCR; the TCRdb copy retains only in-frame clones and omits some. The table lists about 350,000 clones, approximately 90% of them singletons. Specimen: peripheral blood. The receptors were gathered from a man aged 25-45 years with COVID-19, enrolled during active disease.

This chain links TRBV27 with TRBJ2-3, with 9 bases identical to TRBD1. The CDR3 consists of 14 residues. Per germline, CDR1 MNHEY and CDR2 SMNVEV (reference sequence). After removal of 7 bases from V and 4 bases from J, the junction contained 6 bases not matched to a gene. The CDR3 here is CASTDRGGADTQYF. CDR3 sequence (DNA): TGTGCCAGCACGGACAGGGGAGGGGCAGATACGCAGTATTTT.

This sequence joins TRBV7-9 and TRBJ1-1, with 8 bases identical to TRBD1. This CDR3 contains 15 residues. Germline CDR1 and CDR2: SEHNR and FQNEAQ (reference sequence). The J segment lost 8 bases and the V segment lost 1 base, leaving 9 bases of the junction unmatched. For the CDR3, the DNA is TGTGCCAGCAGCTTAGTGGGGCAGGGGGCGCGGGAAGCTTTCTTT. It translates to CASSLVGQGAREAFF.

This clone was observed once. The V gene is TRBV6-2 or TRBV6-3, the J gene TRBJ1-2, with 7 bases lining up with TRBD1. Germline CDR1 and CDR2: MNHEY and SVGEGT. The CDR3 loop spans 16 amino acids. V gave up 5 bases and J gave up 3 bases; unmatched junction bases: 12. The CDR3 bases are TGTGCCAGCAGTGATTATGCCGGGACAGACCACTATGGCTACACCTTC. Protein sequence: CASSDYAGTDHYGYTF.

The chain couples TRBV5-4 to TRBJ2-2; 9 bases agree with TRBD2. V shed 4 bases and J 4 bases; nucleotides not matched to a gene: 8. From germline, CDR1 is SGHNT and CDR2 YYREEE (reference sequence). CDR3 length: 16 residues. In nucleotides, the CDR3 is TGTGCCAGCAGCATACTAGCGGGCTCTCCCACCGGGGAGCTGTTTTTT. This codes for CASSILAGSPTGELFF.

The CDR3 loop is CASSLEGGGGWETQYF. The CDR3 DNA sequence: TGTGCCAGCAGCTTGGAGGGTGGCGGGGGATGGGAGACCCAGTACTTC. V is TRBV5-4 and J is TRBJ2-5, with 7 bases lining up with TRBD2. CDR3 length equals 16 residues. Per germline, CDR1 SGHNT and CDR2 YYREEE (reference sequence). Trimming cost V 0 bases and J 5 bases; bases outside gene matches: 10. The entire variable domain, with the rest obtained from reference TRBV5-4 and TRBJ2-5, is as follows: ETGVTQSPTHLIKTRGQQVTLRCSSQSGHNTVSWYQQALGQGPQFIFQYYREEENGRGNFPPRFSGLQFPNYSSELNVNALELDDSALYLCASSLEGGGGWETQYFGPGTRLLVL.

The V call is TRBV7-9, the J call TRBJ1-3, with 7 bases aligning to TRBD1. The V segment lost 5 bases and the J segment 3 bases; nucleotides outside the gene matches: 16. The germline V gene encodes CDR1 SEHNR and CDR2 FQNEAQ (reference sequence). The length of the CDR3 is 18 residues. CDR3 nucleotides: TGTGCCAGCAGCCCCAGCCACACAGGGGAGAATAGTGGAAACACCATATATTTT. It yields the protein CASSPSHTGENSGNTIYF. The full variable domain, rest sourced from reference TRBV7-9 and TRBJ1-3, is DTGVSQNPRHKITKRGQNVTFRCDPISEHNRLYWYRQTLGQGPEFLTYFQNEAQLEKSRLLSDRFSAERPKGSFSTLEIQRTEQGDSAMYLCASSPSHTGENSGNTIYFGEGSWLTVV.

The CDR3 spells CASSGQGELFF. CDR3 coding DNA: TGTGCCAGTAGTGGACAGGGAGAACTGTTTTTT. The chain carries TRBV19 and TRBJ1-4, with 8 nucleotides matching TRBD1. Trimming cost V 5 bases and J 12 bases; bases outside gene matches: 2. CDR3 size: 11 residues. The V gene's germline CDR1 is LNHDA and CDR2 SQIVND (reference sequence).

The chain joins TRBV11-3 to TRBJ2-3; no firm D call. This CDR3 contains 15 residues. Germline V gene data show CDR1 as SGHNT and CDR2 as YENEEA. With 1 base removed from V and 4 bases from J, the gap between germline ends came to 12 bases. This chain's CDR3 is CASSLGQVFPDTQYF. CDR3 nucleotide sequence: TGTGCCAGCAGCTTAGGACAAGTATTCCCAGATACGCAGTATTTT.

V gene TRBV5-5 combines with J gene TRBJ1-6; D remains unclear. The CDR3 length is 14 residues. V lost 0 bases to trimming and J lost 11 bases, with 12 bases between them. Germline values: CDR1 SGHKS, CDR2 YYEKEE (reference sequence). DNA for the CDR3: TGTGCCAGCAGCTTGGCAAGAACGTCAGCACCCCTCCACTTT. It codes for CASSLARTSAPLHF.

The gene calls are TRBV30 and TRBJ1-1; 7 bases map to TRBD1. The germline gives CDR1 GTSNPN, CDR2 SVGIG (reference sequence). Trimming removed 2 bases from V and 1 base from J; junction bases left unmatched: 19. This CDR3 spans 19 amino acids. The CDR3 here is CAWSLWTGPPKKANTEAFF. CDR3 sequence (DNA): TGTGCCTGGAGTTTATGGACAGGACCCCCGAAAAAGGCGAACACTGAAGCTTTCTTT. The whole variable domain, remainder taken from reference TRBV30 and TRBJ1-1, is SQTIHQWPATLVQPVGSPLSLECTVEGTSNPNLYWYRQAAGRGLQLLFYSVGIGQISSEVPQNLSASRPQDRQFILSSKKLLLSDSGFYLCAWSLWTGPPKKANTEAFFGQGTRLTVV.

J is TRBJ2-3 and V is TRBV7-2; TRBD2 matches at 8 bases. The junction had 4 bases not matched to a gene; V was cut back by 5 bases and J by 0 bases. The germline V gene has CDR1 SGHTA and CDR2 FQGNSA. The CDR3 runs 15 residues. The CDR3 is CASSQRGGSTDTQYF. DNA of the CDR3: TGTGCCAGCAGCCAACGGGGGGGCAGCACAGATACGCAGTATTTT. Full variable domain (remainder filled in from reference TRBV7-2 and TRBJ2-3): GAGVSQSPSNKVTEKGKDVELRCDPISGHTALYWYRQSLGQGLEFLIYFQGNSAPDKSGLPSDRFSAERTGGSVSTLTIQRTQQEDSAVYLCASSQRGGSTDTQYFGPGTRLTVL.

The V and J genes are TRBV19 and TRBJ2-1, with 10 bases matching TRBD2. From germline, CDR1 is LNHDA and CDR2 SQIVND (reference sequence). This CDR3 is 15 amino acids long. After removal of 5 bases from V and 7 bases from J, the junction contained 8 bases not matched to a gene. CDR3 DNA: TGTGCCAGTAGTTACAGCGGGGGGGCTCTTAATGAGCAGTTCTTC. This codes for CASSYSGGALNEQFF.

The chain recombines TRBV2 with TRBJ1-5, with TRBD1 as a possible D gene (6 bases). V was pared by 7 bases and J by 5 bases, with 21 bases between. The CDR3 consists of 16 residues. Germline V gene data show CDR1 as SNHLY and CDR2 as FYNNEI. CDR3 sequence: CASNRFDRRSDQPQHF. The CDR3 DNA reads TGTGCCAGCAACCGATTCGACAGGAGATCGGATCAGCCCCAGCATTTT.

The J gene is TRBJ1-2, the V gene TRBV18; D is unclear. The CDR3 consists of 12 residues. V lost 4 bases to trimming and J lost 7 bases, with 10 bases between them. The germline CDR1 and CDR2 sequences are KGHSH and LQKENI. DNA of the CDR3: TGTGCCAGCTCACTGCGAGACTCTGGCTACACCTTC. Its protein product is CASSLRDSGYTF.

This chain connects TRBV7-8 to TRBJ2-7; 13 positions agree with TRBD2. The junction had 13 bases not matched to a gene; V was cut back by 5 bases and J by 3 bases. This CDR3 region has 18 residues. Per germline, CDR1 SGHVS and CDR2 FQNEAQ. CDR3 amino acids: CASSIGLAGVVDSYEQYF. In nucleotides, the CDR3 is TGTGCCAGCAGCATTGGACTAGCGGGAGTTGTCGATAGCTACGAGCAGTACTTC.

The chain links TRBV25-1 to TRBJ2-1; 13 bases agree with TRBD2. V shed 7 bases and J 4 bases; nucleotides not matched to a gene: 7. The germline V gene has CDR1 MGHDK and CDR2 SYGVNS. CDR3 length equals 16 residues. The CDR3, as DNA: TGTGCCAGCACAGAATCGGGACTAGCGGGGTACAATGAGCAGTTCTTC. Amino acids: CASTESGLAGYNEQFF.

J is TRBJ1-3 and V is TRBV11-1; TRBD1 agrees at 8 bases. CDR3 length equals 16 residues. In germline, CDR1 is SGHAT, CDR2 FQDESV (reference sequence). Trimming cost V 5 bases and J 3 bases; bases outside gene matches: 9. CDR3 residues: CASSAHQGALGNTIYF. The DNA for the CDR3 is TGTGCCAGCAGCGCGCACCAGGGGGCACTTGGAAACACCATATATTTT.

The gene calls are TRBV24-1 and TRBJ2-5; D gene uncertain. The V gene lost 5 bases and the J gene lost 0 bases, with 6 bases spanning the gap. The germline CDR1 and CDR2 sequences are KGHDR and SFDVKD. The CDR3 length is 13 residues. The CDR3 spells CATSVTNQETQYF. In DNA form, the CDR3 reads TGTGCCACCAGTGTGACAAACCAAGAGACCCAGTACTTC.

This chain uses TRBV5-5 with TRBJ2-7; 8 nucleotides agree with TRBD1. The CDR3 totals 15 residues. Germline CDR1 and CDR2: SGHKS and YYEKEE (reference sequence). V shed 3 bases, J shed 0 bases, and the junction held 5 bases outside the gene matches. In DNA, the CDR3 is TGTGCCAGCAGCTGGGGACAGGCGAGCTCCTACGAGCAGTACTTC. Amino acids: CASSWGQASSYEQYF.

This chain joins TRBV19 and TRBJ2-1; D might be TRBD1 (6 bases). The CDR3 is 15 amino acids. From germline, CDR1 is LNHDA and CDR2 SQIVND (reference sequence). The ends were cut back, 0 bases at V and 2 bases at J, with 8 bases in the middle. CDR3 sequence reads: CASSIDRGTYNEQFF. The CDR3 bases are TGTGCCAGTAGTATAGACAGGGGAACCTACAATGAGCAGTTCTTC.

This chain uses TRBV11-2 with TRBJ2-6; D not resolved. V gave up 4 bases and J gave up 0 bases, with 13 bases separating them. Germline assignment: CDR1 SGHAT and CDR2 FQNNGV. CDR3 length: 17 residues. The CDR3 sequence is CASSSRVVVSGANVLTF. The CDR3 region has the DNA TGTGCCAGCAGCTCCCGGGTGGTGGTCTCTGGGGCCAACGTCCTGACTTTC.

This clone was seen at least ten times. The chain links TRBV28 to TRBJ1-5; D remains ambiguous. The CDR3 consists of 14 residues. In germline, CDR1 is MDHEN, CDR2 SYDVKM. V shed 10 bases and J shed 2 bases, with 15 bases lying between them. The CDR3 spells CATLRPGGNQPQHF. The DNA for the CDR3 is TGTGCCACCCTCCGCCCCGGGGGCAATCAGCCCCAGCATTTT. Complete variable domain (other parts from reference TRBV28 and TRBJ1-5): DVKVTQSSRYLVKRTGEKVFLECVQDMDHENMFWYRQDPGLGLRLIYFSYDVKMKEKGDIPEGYSVSREKKERFSLILESASTNQTSMYLCATLRPGGNQPQHFGDGTRLSIL.

This chain links TRBV7-9 with TRBJ1-1; unclear D gene. Looked up from germline, CDR1 is SEHNR and CDR2 is FQNEAQ (reference sequence). This CDR3 spans 12 amino acids. The V and J ends lost 5 bases and 6 bases respectively, with 10 bases between them. This CDR3 is CASSDSYSEAFF. The CDR3 DNA reads TGTGCCAGCAGCGACTCCTATTCTGAAGCTTTCTTT.

In its sample, this clone was seen a few times. The V gene is TRBV18, the J gene TRBJ1-2; the match to TRBD1 covers 7 bases. Germline V CDR1 and CDR2: KGHSH, LQKENI. This CDR3 is 15 amino acids long. Trimming cost V 3 bases and J 4 bases; bases outside gene matches: 8. CDR3 DNA sequence: TGTGCCAGCTCACCGTACTCGGGACAGTCCTATGGCTACACCTTC. Translation: CASSPYSGQSYGYTF.

V usage is TRBV11-2 and J usage is TRBJ2-1; TRBD2 might be the D (5 bases). Germline CDR1 SGHAT, CDR2 FQNNGV. The CDR3 loop spans 14 amino acids. V lost 7 bases and J lost 7, with 17 bases in between. CDR3 coding DNA: TGTGCCAGCATGACAACATCTGGGAGTAATGAGCAGTTCTTC. Translating it yields CASMTTSGSNEQFF.

The rearrangement uses TRBV19 and TRBJ2-7, with D tentatively TRBD2 (6 bases). V lost 8 bases and J lost 0, with 17 bases in between. The CDR3 has 15 amino acids. Germline CDR1 and CDR2: LNHDA and SQIVND (reference sequence). DNA for the CDR3: TGTGCCAGTGGCCGGGGGTACGGGGGCTCCTACGAGCAGTACTTC. Amino acids: CASGRGYGGSYEQYF.

V and J are TRBV28 and TRBJ1-4; 7 bases line up with TRBD1. The CDR3 is made up of 15 amino acids. J was trimmed by 0 bases and V by 5 bases; bases with no gene match: 3. From germline, CDR1 is MDHEN and CDR2 SYDVKM. The CDR3 nucleotides read TGTGCCAGCAGTCTCAGGGGGGCAACTAATGAAAAACTGTTTTTT. It yields the protein CASSLRGATNEKLFF.

The CDR3 DNA reads as TGTGCCAGCAGGCCAGCAGGGTCCTACGAGCAGTACTTC. Translation gives CASRPAGSYEQYF. The J gene is TRBJ2-7, the V gene TRBV6-5; D is possibly TRBD1 (5 bases). CDR1 and CDR2 from the germline V gene are MNHEY and SVGAGI. The V gene lost 6 bases and the J gene lost 1 base, with 10 bases spanning the gap. The CDR3 loop spans 13 amino acids.

V and J are TRBV11-2 and TRBJ1-1; a possible D gene is TRBD1 (5 bases). The CDR3 extends over 15 amino acids. Trimming took 4 bases from V and 1 from J, leaving 13 bases between them. CDR1 is SGHAT, CDR2 FQNNGV, per germline. CDR3 sequence: CASSSFPQGNTEAFF. The CDR3 nucleotides are TGTGCCAGCAGCTCTTTCCCCCAGGGGAACACTGAAGCTTTCTTT.